The rows below give T cell receptor beta chains drawn from one sample of a study of CD8 T cells in ankylosing spondylitis. One entry per CDR3 protein results from TCRdb running MiXCR on the 5' RACE reads. The sample yields about 800,000 distinct CDR3 sequences, 12% seen once. Sequencing used blood, either unsorted or a sorted T cell fraction (not recorded which). The receptors derive from a male donor with ankylosing spondylitis. CDR3s include the opening cysteine and the closing phenylalanine or tryptophan. D genes are given only for firm matches. Only part of the rows carry a size: once, few, many, or a class if the clone is expanded.

TRBJ1-5 - TRBV20-1 - TGCAGTGCTAGAGAAGGAAGAGCCAATCAGCCCCAGCATTTT CSAREGRANQPQHF
TRBJ2-7 few TRBV20-1 - TGCAGTGCGGAAACGGACAGTCTCTTGTCCTACGAGCAGTACTTC CSAETDSLLSYEQYF
TRBJ1-5 - TRBV27 - TGTGCCAGCAGTGCGTACCGGGACACCTCCAATCAGCCCCAGCATTTT CASSAYRDTSNQPQHF
TRBJ2-5 - TRBV4-1 - TGCGCCAGCAGCCAAGATAGGAGGGGGGAGACCCAGTACTTC CASSQDRRGETQYF
TRBJ2-1 - TRBV4-3 TRBD2 TGCGCCAGCAGCCACCTAGCGGGAGCCGGCTACAATGAGCAGTTCTTC CASSHLAGAGYNEQFF
TRBJ2-2 few TRBV13 - TGTGCCAGCAGCTTAGTTCGGCTCTTGAACACCGGGGAGCTGTTTTTT CASSLVRLLNTGELFF
TRBJ1-5 many TRBV7-2 - TGTGCCAGCAGCTTAGGCTCGGCAGGGTATAGCAATCAGCCCCAGCATTTT CASSLGSAGYSNQPQHF
TRBJ1-4 many TRBV20-1 TRBD1 TGCAGTGCGGAACAGGGGAATGAAAAACTGTTTTTT CSAEQGNEKLFF
TRBJ2-7 - TRBV5-1 - TGCGCCAGCAGCTTTGAGGGATTCGCCTACGAGCAGTACTTC CASSFEGFAYEQYF
TRBJ2-7 - TRBV3-1 - TGTGCCAGCAGCCAAGGCTACAGTTCCTACGAGCAGTACTTC CASSQGYSSYEQYF
TRBJ2-1 - TRBV11-2 - TGTGCCAGCAGCTTAACGGCGGGGTTATACAATGAGCAGTTCTTC CASSLTAGLYNEQFF
TRBJ2-3 - TRBV5-1 - TGCGCCAGCAGCTTGGTTGATGGCACAGATACGCAGTATTTT CASSLVDGTDTQYF
TRBJ2-1 few TRBV7-9 TRBD1 TGTGCCAGCAGCTTAAGGCCGGGACAGGGGGCAGAACCCTCCGCCTTC CASSLRPGQGAEPSAF
TRBJ2-7 - TRBV6-5 TRBD2 TGTGCCAGCAGTTACTCGCAGCGGGGCTTCTCCTACGAGCAGTACTTC CASSYSQRGFSYEQYF
TRBJ1-2 few TRBV28 - TGTGCCAGCAGTCCCCTCCCCAGGCCCCTCTATGGCTACACCTTC CASSPLPRPLYGYTF
TRBJ2-1 many TRBV7-9 TRBD1 TGTGCCAGCAGCTTAGGACAGGGTTGGAATGAGCAGTTCTTC CASSLGQGWNEQFF
TRBJ2-2 - TRBV6-5 - TGTGCCAGCAGTTGGGGGGACACCTTGAACACCGGGGAGCTGTTTTTT CASSWGDTLNTGELFF
TRBJ2-3 many TRBV20-1 TRBD2 TGCAGTGCTAGAGACCTTCGCGGGGGGTGGACAGATACGCAGTATTTT CSARDLRGGWTDTQYF
TRBJ2-3 - TRBV5-1 TRBD1 TGCGCCAGCAGCCCGTGGGACAGCTACACAGATACGCAGTATTTT CASSPWDSYTDTQYF
TRBJ2-1 few TRBV20-1 - TGCAGTGCTAGATTATCAGCTCAGGTCAATGAGCAGTTCTTC CSARLSAQVNEQFF
TRBJ2-1 few TRBV18 - TGTGCCAGCTCACCAAGCAGGGGCTTCGCCGATGAGCAGTTCTTC CASSPSRGFADEQFF
TRBJ2-2 few TRBV5-1 TRBD2 TGCGCCAGCAGCTTGGTCGGAAGCGGGAGGGCCACCGGGGAGCTGTTTTTT CASSLVGSGRATGELFF
TRBJ1-1 - TRBV7-9 - TGTGCCAGCAGCAGCAGGACAGTAGAAGGCACTGAAGCTTTCTTT CASSSRTVEGTEAFF
TRBJ2-7 few TRBV28 - TGTGCCAGCAGACCGAGGAGGTCCTACGAGCAGTACTTC CASRPRRSYEQYF
TRBJ1-1 - TRBV24-1 - TGTGCCACCAGTGTGGGATTGAACACTGAAGCTTTCTTT CATSVGLNTEAFF
TRBJ1-6 few TRBV5-4 TRBD1 TGTGCCAGCAGCTCGATTAAAGACAGGGGGAATTCACCCCTCCACTTT CASSSIKDRGNSPLHF
TRBJ2-7 many TRBV27 - TGTGCCAGCAGTGCCCTAGGAGGCTCCTACGAGCAGTACTTC CASSALGGSYEQYF
TRBJ2-3 - TRBV12-3/TRBV12-4 TRBD1 TGTGCCATCCGCAGGGGGATTATCACAGATACGCAGTATTTT CAIRRGIITDTQYF
TRBJ2-3 many TRBV5-1 - TGCGCCAGCAGCTCGGGCGCTAGCACAGATACGCAGTATTTT CASSSGASTDTQYF
TRBJ2-7 few TRBV20-1 TRBD1 TGCAGTGCTAGGGGGACAGGGGGCGCAGGGGGAGAGCAGTACTTC CSARGTGGAGGEQYF
TRBJ1-2 many TRBV10-3 - TGTGCCATCAGTGAGACAGGGCAAAGCTATGGCTACACCTTC CAISETGQSYGYTF
TRBJ1-1 few TRBV3-1 - TGTGCCAGCAGCCAGTTCGGAGGTGACACTGAAGCTTTCTTT CASSQFGGDTEAFF
TRBJ1-5 many TRBV10-3 TRBD1 TGTGCCATCAGTGCTCGGGACAGTAGCAATCAGCCCCAGCATTTT CAISARDSSNQPQHF
TRBJ1-1 - TRBV4-2 - TGTGCCAGCAGCCAAGATATGGGGACTGAAGCTTTCTTT CASSQDMGTEAFF
TRBJ1-1 few TRBV18 - TGTGCCAGCTCACCCGCAGGGTCGAACACTGAAGCTTTCTTT CASSPAGSNTEAFF
TRBJ2-1 many TRBV11-1 TRBD2 TGTGCCAGCAGCCCCAGCGGGAGGGCCTCCAATGAGCAGTTCTTC CASSPSGRASNEQFF
TRBJ2-5 many TRBV20-1 - TGCAGTGCTAGAGTCTGGGGGCCCCGAGAGACCCAGTACTTC CSARVWGPRETQYF
TRBJ2-1 few TRBV18 - TGTGCCAGCTCACCACCGGGGCTGGGTCCCTACAATGAGCAGTTCTTC CASSPPGLGPYNEQFF
TRBJ1-2 many TRBV4-2 TRBD1 TGTGCCAGCAGCCAAGATAGGGGGCTTGGCTACACCTTC CASSQDRGLGYTF
TRBJ1-1 - TRBV20-1 - TGCAGTGCTAGGATTGCGGGACCCCTATTAAACACTGAAGCTTTCTTT CSARIAGPLLNTEAFF
TRBJ1-4 few TRBV20-1 - TGCAGTGCTAGAGATGTCGGCCTTAATGAAAAACTGTTTTTT CSARDVGLNEKLFF
TRBJ2-5 - TRBV29-1 - TGCAGCGCCCTCCGGGACCTGGAGGAGACCCAGTACTTC CSALRDLEETQYF
TRBJ1-4 - TRBV20-1 - TGCAGTGCTTACCAGGGCGTGGAAAAACTGTTTTTT CSAYQGVEKLFF
TRBJ1-5 - TRBV7-8 TRBD1 TGTGCCAGCAGCCTAGGACAGGGGTCAATGCAGCCCCAGCATTTT CASSLGQGSMQPQHF
TRBJ2-1 - TRBV7-8 - TGTGCCAGCAGCTGGTCCGGGGCCGGCTACAATGAGCAGTTCTTC CASSWSGAGYNEQFF
TRBJ2-1 many TRBV7-3 TRBD2 TGTGCCAGCAGCTCTGAGGGACTAGCGGGGCTCAATGAGCAGTTCTTC CASSSEGLAGLNEQFF
TRBJ1-1 few TRBV6-2/TRBV6-3 - TGTGCCAGCAGTAATGGGGCAGGTACTGTGCCTGAAGCTTTCTTT CASSNGAGTVPEAFF
TRBJ2-3 - TRBV5-1 TRBD2 TGCGCCAGCGCGCTTCTCGGGAGGACAGATACGCAGTATTTT CASALLGRTDTQYF
TRBJ1-5 - TRBV21-1 - TGTGCCAGCAGCCGAACCAGGGATCAGCCCCAGCATTTT CASSRTRDQPQHF
TRBJ2-7 few TRBV14 - TGTGCCAGCAGCCACACCAGGGTGAGGATCTACGAGCAGTACTTC CASSHTRVRIYEQYF
TRBJ1-2 few TRBV20-1 TRBD1 TGCAGTGCCACCTCGACAGGGAACTATGGCTACACCTTC CSATSTGNYGYTF
TRBJ2-1 many TRBV5-6 - TGTGCCAGCAGGCAGGGGCAGAGCTCCTACAATGAGCAGTTCTTC CASRQGQSSYNEQFF
TRBJ2-5 few TRBV29-1 - TGCAGCGTTGGGGGGACCCAAGAGACCCAGTACTTC CSVGGTQETQYF
TRBJ2-7 - TRBV28 - TGTGCCAGCACCTCTACATGGACTGGTTCCTACGAGCAGTACTTC CASTSTWTGSYEQYF
TRBJ2-7 few TRBV12-3/TRBV12-4 - TGTGCCAGCAGTACCAACAGGGTCGAGCAGTACTTC CASSTNRVEQYF
TRBJ2-7 few TRBV4-3 TRBD1 TGCGCCAGCAGCCGATCTCGGACAGGGTTCGGCGAGCAGTACTTC CASSRSRTGFGEQYF
TRBJ1-5 many TRBV12-3/TRBV12-4 - TGTGCCAGCAGTTTTATCGGGGGCAATCAGCCCCAGCATTTT CASSFIGGNQPQHF
TRBJ2-2 few TRBV12-3/TRBV12-4 - TGTGCCAGCAGTTTAGGGGACACAAACACCGGGGAGCTGTTTTTT CASSLGDTNTGELFF